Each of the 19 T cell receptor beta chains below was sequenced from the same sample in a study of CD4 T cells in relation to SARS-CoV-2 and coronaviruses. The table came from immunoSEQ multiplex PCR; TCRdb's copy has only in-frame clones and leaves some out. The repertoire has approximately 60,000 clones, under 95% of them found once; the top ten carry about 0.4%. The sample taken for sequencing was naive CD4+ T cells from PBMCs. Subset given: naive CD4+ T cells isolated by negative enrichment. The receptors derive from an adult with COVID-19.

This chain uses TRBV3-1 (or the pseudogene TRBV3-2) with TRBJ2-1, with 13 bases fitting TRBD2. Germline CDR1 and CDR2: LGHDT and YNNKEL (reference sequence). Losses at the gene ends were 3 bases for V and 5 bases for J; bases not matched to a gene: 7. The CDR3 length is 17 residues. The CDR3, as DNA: TGTGCCAGCAGCCACCGACTAGCGGGAGGCCCCCACAATGAGCAGTTCTTC. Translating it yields CASSHRLAGGPHNEQFF.

In nucleotides, the CDR3 is TGTGCCAGCAAGGCGGTATCCTACAATGAGCAGTTCTTC. Protein sequence: CASKAVSYNEQFF. J is TRBJ2-1 and V is TRBV28; D uncertain. The CDR3 is made up of 13 amino acids. The V end was cut by 7 bases, the J end by 1 base, with 8 bases between. Germline lookup yields CDR1 MDHEN and CDR2 SYDVKM.

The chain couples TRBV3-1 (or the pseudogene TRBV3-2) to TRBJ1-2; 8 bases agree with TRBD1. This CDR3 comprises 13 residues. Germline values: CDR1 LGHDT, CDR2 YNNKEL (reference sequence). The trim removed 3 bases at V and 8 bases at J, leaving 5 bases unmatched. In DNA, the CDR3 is TGTGCCAGCAGCCACGGACAGGGCCTAGGCTACACCTTC. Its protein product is CASSHGQGLGYTF.

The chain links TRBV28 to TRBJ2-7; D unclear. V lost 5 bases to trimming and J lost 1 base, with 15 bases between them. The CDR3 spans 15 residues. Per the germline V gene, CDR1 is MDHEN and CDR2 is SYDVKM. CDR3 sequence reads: CASSEKGGTSYEQYF. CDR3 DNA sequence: TGTGCCAGCAGTGAAAAGGGTGGTACGTCCTACGAGCAGTACTTC.

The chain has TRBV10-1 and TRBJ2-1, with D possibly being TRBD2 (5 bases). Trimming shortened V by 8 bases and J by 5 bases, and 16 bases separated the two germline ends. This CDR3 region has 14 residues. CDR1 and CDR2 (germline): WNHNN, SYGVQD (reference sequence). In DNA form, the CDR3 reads TGCGCCAGCGCCCCGGGATCAAAAAACAATGAGCAGTTCTTC. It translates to CASAPGSKNNEQFF.

CDR3 residues: CASSFGENQPQHF. The DNA for the CDR3 is TGTGCCAGCAGTTTCGGCGAGAATCAGCCCCAGCATTTT. The chain has TRBV12-3 or TRBV12-4 and TRBJ1-5; D unresolved. The CDR3 is made up of 13 amino acids. V was pared by 3 bases and J by 4 bases, with 7 bases between.

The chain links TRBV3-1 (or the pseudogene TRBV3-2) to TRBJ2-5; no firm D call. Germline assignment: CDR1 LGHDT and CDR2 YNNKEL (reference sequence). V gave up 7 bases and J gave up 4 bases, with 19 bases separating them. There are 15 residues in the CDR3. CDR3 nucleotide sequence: TGTGCCAGCACCTCGGGCCACGAGCTGGGAGAGACCCAGTACTTC. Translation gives CASTSGHELGETQYF.

The CDR3 reads CASRSLRGASEKLFF. Written as DNA, the CDR3 is TGTGCCAGCAGGTCATTACGGGGTGCGTCGGAAAAACTGTTTTTT. The genes are TRBV7-9 and TRBJ1-4; D gene ambiguous. Trimming left V 6 bases short and J 8 bases short, with 19 bases between. This CDR3 is built from 15 residues. CDR1 and CDR2 from the germline V gene are SEHNR and FQNEAQ (reference sequence).

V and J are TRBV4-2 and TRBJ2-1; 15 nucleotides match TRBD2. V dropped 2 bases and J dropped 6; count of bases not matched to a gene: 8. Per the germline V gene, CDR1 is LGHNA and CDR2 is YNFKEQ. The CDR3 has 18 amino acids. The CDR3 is CASSQLGLAGGPGNEQFF. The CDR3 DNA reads TGTGCCAGCAGCCAACTTGGACTAGCGGGAGGGCCTGGCAATGAGCAGTTCTTC.

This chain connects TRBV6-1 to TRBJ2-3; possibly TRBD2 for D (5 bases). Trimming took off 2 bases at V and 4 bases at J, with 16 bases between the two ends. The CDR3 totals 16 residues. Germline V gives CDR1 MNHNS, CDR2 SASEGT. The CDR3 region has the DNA TGTGCCAGCAGTGAATTTTTGGGCGGGTCTGCAGATACGCAGTATTTT. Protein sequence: CASSEFLGGSADTQYF.

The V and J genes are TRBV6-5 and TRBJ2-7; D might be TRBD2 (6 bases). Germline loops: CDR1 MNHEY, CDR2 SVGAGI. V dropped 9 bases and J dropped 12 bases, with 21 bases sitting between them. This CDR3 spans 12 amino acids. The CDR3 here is CASQSGRLGLYF. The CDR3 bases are TGTGCCAGTCAATCCGGGAGACTGGGCTTGTACTTC.

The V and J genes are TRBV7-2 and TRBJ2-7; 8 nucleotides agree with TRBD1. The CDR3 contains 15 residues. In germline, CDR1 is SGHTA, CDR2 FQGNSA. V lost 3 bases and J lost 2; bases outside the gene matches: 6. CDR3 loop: CASSFFGTGAYEQYF. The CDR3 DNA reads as TGTGCCAGCAGCTTTTTCGGGACAGGTGCCTACGAGCAGTACTTC.

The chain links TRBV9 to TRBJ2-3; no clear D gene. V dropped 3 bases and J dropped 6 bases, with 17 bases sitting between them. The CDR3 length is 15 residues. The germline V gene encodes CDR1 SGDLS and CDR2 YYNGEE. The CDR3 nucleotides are TGTGCCAGCAGCGCTCAGGTTCAGGTCATGGATACGCAGTATTTT. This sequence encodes CASSAQVQVMDTQYF.

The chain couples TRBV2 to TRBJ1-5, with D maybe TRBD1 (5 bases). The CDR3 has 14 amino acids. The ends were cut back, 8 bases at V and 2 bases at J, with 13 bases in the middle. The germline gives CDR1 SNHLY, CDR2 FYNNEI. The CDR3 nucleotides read TGTGCCAGCCTGGTCGGGGGAGGCAATCAGCCCCAGCATTTT. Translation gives CASLVGGGNQPQHF.

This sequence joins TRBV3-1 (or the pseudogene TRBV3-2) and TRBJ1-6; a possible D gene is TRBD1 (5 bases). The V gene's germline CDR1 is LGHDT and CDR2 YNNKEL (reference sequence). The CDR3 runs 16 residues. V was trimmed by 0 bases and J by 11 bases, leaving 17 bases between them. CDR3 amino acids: CASSQELRQFVPPLHF. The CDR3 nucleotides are TGTGCCAGCAGCCAAGAATTAAGACAGTTCGTTCCACCCCTCCACTTT.

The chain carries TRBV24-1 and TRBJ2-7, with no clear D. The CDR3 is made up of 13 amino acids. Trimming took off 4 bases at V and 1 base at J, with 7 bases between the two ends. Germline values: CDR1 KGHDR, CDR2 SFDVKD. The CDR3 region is CATSEPASYEQYF. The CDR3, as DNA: TGTGCCACCAGTGAACCCGCTTCCTACGAGCAGTACTTC.

The CDR3 reads CASGGTSGSIEELFF. In DNA form, the CDR3 reads TGTGCCAGCGGTGGGACTAGCGGGAGTATAGAGGAGCTGTTTTTT. This chain uses TRBV2 with TRBJ2-2; the match to TRBD2 covers 14 bases. The CDR3 is 15 residues long. Germline trimming cut 8 bases from V and 10 bases from J; bases unmatched to any gene: 9. Germline V gives CDR1 SNHLY, CDR2 FYNNEI.

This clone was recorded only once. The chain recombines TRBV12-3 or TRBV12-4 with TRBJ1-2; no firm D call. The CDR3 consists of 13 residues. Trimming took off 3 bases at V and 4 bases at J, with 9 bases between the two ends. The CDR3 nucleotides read TGTGCCAGCAGTTTCGACGGGAGCTATGGCTACACCTTC. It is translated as CASSFDGSYGYTF.

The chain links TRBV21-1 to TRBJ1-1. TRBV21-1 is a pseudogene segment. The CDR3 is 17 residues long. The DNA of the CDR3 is TGTGCCAGCACCCCCTTAAGATTCCTCGGGGGCGTCACTGAAGCTTTCTTT. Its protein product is CASTPLRFLGGVTEAFF.